This T cell receptor beta chain was captured by sequencing in a study of post-analysis software for immune sequencing data. TCR beta libraries were prepared from cDNA with unique molecular identifiers. The authors obtained roughly 0.5 million cDNA molecules from roughly 1 to 10 million T cells. MiXCR was run by TCRdb on the PCR reads, yielding one entry per CDR3 protein. The sample carries about 540,000 distinct CDR3 sequences, around a third recorded once. This receptor was taken from a girl under 18 with multiple sclerosis. Input material: blood.

The CDR3 region is CASSLLSRPNTEAFF. The CDR3 DNA reads TGCGCCAGCAGCTTGTTATCCAGGCCCAACACTGAAGCTTTCTTT. This sequence joins TRBV5-1 and TRBJ1-1; D is uncertain. The CDR3 has 15 residues. V shed 1 base and J shed 2 bases, with 12 bases lying between them. From germline, CDR1 is SGHRS and CDR2 YFSETQ.